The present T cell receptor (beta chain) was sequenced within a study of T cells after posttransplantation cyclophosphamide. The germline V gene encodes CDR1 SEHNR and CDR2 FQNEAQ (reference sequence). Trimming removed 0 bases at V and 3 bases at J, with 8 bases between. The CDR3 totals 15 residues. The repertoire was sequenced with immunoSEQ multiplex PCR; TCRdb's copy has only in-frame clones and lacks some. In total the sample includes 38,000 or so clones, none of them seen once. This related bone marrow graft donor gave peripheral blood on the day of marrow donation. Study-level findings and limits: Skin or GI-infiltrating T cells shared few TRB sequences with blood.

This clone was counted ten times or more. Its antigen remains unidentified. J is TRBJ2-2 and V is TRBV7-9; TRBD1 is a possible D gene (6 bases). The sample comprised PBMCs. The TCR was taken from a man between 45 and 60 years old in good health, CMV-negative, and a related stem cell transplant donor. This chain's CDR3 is CASSLAQGYTGELFF. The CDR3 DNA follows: TGTGCCAGCAGCTTAGCACAGGGATACACCGGGGAGCTGTTTTTT.